This is a list of T cell receptor beta chains from one sample in a study of cytomegalovirus exposure and HLA in healthy donors. Some clones are missing from TCRdb's copy, which holds only in-frame ones; the method was immunoSEQ multiplex PCR. The table lists roughly 120,000 clones, about three quarters of them singletons. Input material: PBMCs. Receptors were obtained from a man aged 50 to 59 in good health and CMV-seronegative. Both conserved end residues are part of each CDR3. The D gene is left open where the match is weak. The listing skips clone size in some rows; elsewhere it reads once, few, many or a size class.

V gene	clone size	D gene	J gene	CDR3 protein	CDR3 DNA
TRBV6-1	few	.	TRBJ2-1	CASSEGQEYNEQFF	TGTGCCAGCAGTGAAGGACAGGAATACAATGAGCAGTTCTTC
TRBV6-5	.	TRBD2	TRBJ2-7	CASRGSGVSLYEQYF	TGTGCCAGCAGGGGTAGCGGGGTCAGCCTCTACGAGCAGTACTTC
TRBV4-3	.	TRBD1	TRBJ1-3	CASSQGTGSSGNTIYF	TGCGCCAGCAGCCAAGGGACAGGGAGCTCTGGAAACACCATATATTTT
TRBV14	few	.	TRBJ2-2	CASSQVMNTGELFF	TGTGCCAGCAGCCAAGTAATGAACACCGGGGAGCTGTTTTTT
TRBV7-9	.	TRBD2	TRBJ2-5	CSSSPKSSGHQETQYF	TGTTCCAGCAGCCCAAAATCTAGCGGTCACCAAGAGACCCAGTACTTC
TRBV5-1	.	.	TRBJ1-2	CASSLLGAGGYTF	TGCGCCAGCAGCTTGTTGGGAGCGGGTGGCTACACCTTC
TRBV7-9	.	TRBD2	TRBJ2-5	CASSSRGGPQETQYF	TGTGCCAGCAGCTCCCGCGGGGGTCCGCAAGAGACCCAGTACTTC
TRBV7-8	.	.	TRBJ1-3	CASSPGGIPGNTIYF	TGTGCCAGCAGTCCTGGGGGCATCCCTGGAAACACCATATATTTT
TRBV28	.	.	TRBJ1-3	CASSYGGSSGNTIYF	TGTGCCAGCAGTTATGGCGGGAGCTCTGGAAACACCATATATTTT
TRBV28	few	TRBD1	TRBJ2-1	CASRGDRGLREQFF	TGTGCCAGCAGAGGGGACAGGGGGCTACGAGAGCAGTTCTTC
TRBV10-3	.	TRBD1	TRBJ2-2	CASSLRDRGSNTGELFF	TGTGCTTCCTCTCTCCGGGACAGGGGATCGAACACCGGGGAGCTGTTTTTT
TRBV29-1	.	.	TRBJ2-7	CSVAPTKGAYEQYF	TGCAGCGTTGCTCCCACCAAGGGGGCCTACGAGCAGTACTTC
TRBV4-1	.	TRBD1	TRBJ1-2	CASSSRQGPSYGYTF	TGCGCCAGCAGCTCGAGACAGGGCCCATCCTATGGCTACACCTTC
TRBV4-3	.	TRBD1	TRBJ1-2	CASSQDTGTGVVLGYGYTF	TGCGCCAGCAGCCAAGATACCGGGACAGGGGTAGTATTAGGCTATGGCTACACCTTC
TRBV7-9	few	TRBD1	TRBJ1-6	CASSLRDSNSPLHF	TGTGCCAGCAGCTTGAGGGACAGTAATTCACCCCTCCACTTT
TRBV6-5	.	.	TRBJ2-5	CASSYSAGKKETQYF	TGTGCCAGCAGTTACTCGGCAGGGAAGAAAGAGACCCAGTACTTC
TRBV25-1	.	.	TRBJ1-2	CASSSQNYGYTF	TGTGCCAGCAGTAGTCAGAACTATGGCTACACCTTC
TRBV9	.	TRBD1	TRBJ2-1	CASSPRRDRSYNEQFF	TGTGCCAGCAGCCCAAGACGGGACAGGTCATACAATGAGCAGTTCTTC
TRBV7-9	.	.	TRBJ1-1	CSSSPGGDTEAFF	TGTTCCAGCAGCCCTGGGGGGGACACTGAAGCTTTCTTT
TRBV4-2	.	TRBD1	TRBJ1-1	CASSQGLSGTGETEAFF	TGTGCCAGCAGCCAAGGCCTCTCCGGGACAGGGGAGACTGAAGCTTTCTTT
TRBV25-1	.	TRBD2	TRBJ2-5	CASSRAGGPKETQYF	TGTGCCAGCAGTAGGGCGGGGGGGCCGAAAGAGACCCAGTACTTC
TRBV5-1	.	.	TRBJ1-6	CASSLGTGTNSPLHF	TGCGCCAGCAGCTTGGGAACAGGGACAAATTCACCCCTCCACTTT
TRBV14	few	TRBD2	TRBJ2-5	CASSRTGGQETQYF	TGTGCCAGCAGCCGGACGGGGGGGCAAGAGACCCAGTACTTC
TRBV19	.	TRBD1	TRBJ1-2	CASSRGTAEYYGYTF	TGTGCCAGTAGTAGGGGGACAGCGGAGTACTATGGCTACACCTTC
TRBV10-3	.	TRBD1	TRBJ1-6	CATWTGTDSPLHF	TGTGCCACCTGGACAGGGACGGATTCACCCCTCCACTTT
TRBV6-5	.	.	TRBJ2-5	CASSYSATSTKGDQYF	TGTGCCAGCAGTTACTCGGCTACCTCTACGAAGGGGGACCAGTACTTC
TRBV19	.	.	TRBJ1-1	CASSIVGVQNTEAFF	TGTGCCAGTAGTATAGTCGGTGTCCAAAACACTGAAGCTTTCTTT
TRBV2	.	TRBD2	TRBJ2-3	CASDGTSGGASTDTQYF	TGTGCCAGCGACGGGACTAGCGGGGGAGCTAGCACAGATACGCAGTATTTT
TRBV5-1	.	TRBD1	TRBJ1-1	CASSLGTGGTFTEAFF	TGCGCCAGCAGCTTGGGGACAGGGGGGACTTTCACTGAAGCTTTCTTT
TRBV10-3	.	.	TRBJ2-2	CAISPQAESGELFF	TGTGCCATCAGTCCCCAGGCAGAATCCGGGGAGCTGTTTTTT